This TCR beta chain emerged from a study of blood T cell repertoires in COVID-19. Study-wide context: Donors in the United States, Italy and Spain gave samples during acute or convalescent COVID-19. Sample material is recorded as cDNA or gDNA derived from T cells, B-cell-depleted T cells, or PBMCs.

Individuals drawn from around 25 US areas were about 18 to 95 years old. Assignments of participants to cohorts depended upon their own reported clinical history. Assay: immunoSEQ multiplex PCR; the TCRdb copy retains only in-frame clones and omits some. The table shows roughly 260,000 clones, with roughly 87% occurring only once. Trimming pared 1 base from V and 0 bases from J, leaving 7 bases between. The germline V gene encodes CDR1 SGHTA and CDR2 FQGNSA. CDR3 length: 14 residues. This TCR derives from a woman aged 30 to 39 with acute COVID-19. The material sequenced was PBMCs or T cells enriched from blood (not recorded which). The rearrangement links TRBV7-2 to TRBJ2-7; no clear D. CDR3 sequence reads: CASSLEVSSYEQYF. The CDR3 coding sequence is TGTGCCAGCAGCTTAGAAGTCAGCTCCTACGAGCAGTACTTC.